This note documents a single TCR beta chain sequence. The specificity of this receptor is unknown. Per-nucleotide qualities are absent, and no much larger clonotype sits a single base away. The sample comes from a study of T-cell reconstitution after alpha-beta-depleted transplantation in children listed by TCRdb under 2016. A note on the overall study: Using TCR repertoire profiling, the study quantitatively followed how T-cell immune reconstitution unfolded in children after TCRalphabeta/CD19-depleted allogeneic hematopoietic cell transplantation. Overall study results and their limits: Apparently early alphabetaT-cell count recovery about two months after transplant reportedly relied on only several hundred rapidly expanded clones derived from non-depleted graft cells. In some patients, the high TCRbeta diversity seen at day 60 was put down to recipient T cells and intrathymic progenitors that had survived conditioning. The frequencies of hyperexpanded clones fell over the following months, and after one year, T-cell counts and TCRbeta diversity were mostly attributed to newly produced T cells.

As encoded in the germline V gene, CDR1 is LGHNA while CDR2 is YNFKEQ. The CDR3, from cysteine to phenylalanine, totals 15 residues. Only the CDR3 DNA is retained, 45 bases long and in frame from the first base. At the junction V is shortened by 2 bases and J by 5 bases, with 15 bases in between. Library method: PCR. TCRdb shows the sequencer as Illumina HiSeq 2500. To normalize quantification of the TCRbeta repertoire, the TCR libraries were built with molecular barcoding that relied on unique molecular identifiers. Using fastp trimming at Q25 and MiXCR clonotype assembly, TCRdb reanalyzed the public sequencing data and kept in-frame beta chains. Each entry merges the rows of one CDR3 protein and shows their most common DNA and genes. This sample is represented by over 25,000 distinct CDR3 sequences; 15% to 20% of them were singletons. The ten biggest clones cover around 36% of the sample. The time point label, as the study defines it: day 60 (about 2 months) after transplantation. This specimen's treatment or condition label, per the study, means: allogeneic hematopoietic cell transplantation with graft depleted of TCRalphabeta T cells and CD19 B cells. Transplant recipients were children who received TCRalphabeta/CD19-depleted allogeneic hematopoietic cell grafts.

The sequence derives from a male patient between 2 and 15 years old who had a stem cell transplant for acute lymphoblastic leukemia, so the T cells may come from the graft donor. The sequence is built from TRBV4-2 and TRBJ1-1; the D gene lacks a confident call. Sequenced here: PBMCs, mostly from graft donor cells, sampled 60 days after TCRalphabeta/CD19-depleted stem cell transplant. The CDR3 here reads CASSQYGESETEAFF. The bases are TGTGCCAGCAGCCAATACGGGGAAAGTGAGACTGAAGCTTTCTTT.